These T cell receptor beta chains were read from a single sample in a study of blood T cell repertoires in COVID-19. Profiling relied on immunoSEQ multiplex PCR, and the TCRdb table lists in-frame clones only, not all of them. The table shows under 250,000 clones, with approximately 80% occurring only once. The sample taken for sequencing was peripheral blood. These receptors were taken from a woman in her seventies with acute or convalescent COVID-19. The CDR3 runs from the conserved cysteine through the conserved F or W. The order of the fields is D gene, V gene, clone size, J gene, CDR3 DNA, CDR3 protein. D genes are given only for firm matches. For some rows the clone size is stated as once, few or many, or as a class when expanded; others skip it.

d_call: TRBD1; v_call: TRBV9; clone_size: NA; j_call: TRBJ2-1; cdr3_nt: TGTGCCAGCAGCGTACTAACAGGGGGCGGCTTCGGTGAGCAGTTCTTC; cdr3_aa: CASSVLTGGGFGEQFF
d_call: NA; v_call: TRBV9; clone_size: NA; j_call: TRBJ2-2; cdr3_nt: TGTGCCAGCAGCGTAGATGCAGGTTACACCGGGGAGCTGTTTTTT; cdr3_aa: CASSVDAGYTGELFF
d_call: NA; v_call: TRBV6-5; clone_size: NA; j_call: TRBJ1-2; cdr3_nt: TGTGCCAGCAGTCCACCGGGACACAGCTATGGCTACACCTTC; cdr3_aa: CASSPPGHSYGYTF
d_call: NA; v_call: TRBV9; clone_size: NA; j_call: TRBJ1-4; cdr3_nt: TGTGCCAGCAGCCGCGGGCCTGCAACTAATGAAAAACTGTTTTTT; cdr3_aa: CASSRGPATNEKLFF
d_call: NA; v_call: TRBV7-2; clone_size: NA; j_call: TRBJ1-5; cdr3_nt: TGTGCCAGCAGCTTAGCGTGGGGGGGGCAGGGCAATCAGCCCCAGCATTTT; cdr3_aa: CASSLAWGGQGNQPQHF
d_call: NA; v_call: TRBV5-1; clone_size: few; j_call: TRBJ2-2; cdr3_nt: TGCGCCAGCAGCTTTGACTTGCGTGTTGGCGGGGAGCTGTTTTTT; cdr3_aa: CASSFDLRVGGELFF
d_call: NA; v_call: TRBV4-2; clone_size: NA; j_call: TRBJ1-6; cdr3_nt: TGTGCCAGCAGCCAAGAGGTGCAGGGAATGGCCTATAATTCACCCCTCCACTTT; cdr3_aa: CASSQEVQGMAYNSPLHF
d_call: NA; v_call: TRBV7-2; clone_size: NA; j_call: TRBJ1-3; cdr3_nt: TGTGCCAGCAGCTTATTCCCAGGGTCTGGAAACACCATATATTTT; cdr3_aa: CASSLFPGSGNTIYF
d_call: TRBD2; v_call: TRBV4-3; clone_size: NA; j_call: TRBJ2-3; cdr3_nt: TGCGCCAGCAGCCAAGCAAGCGGGGACTATACAGATACGCAGTATTTT; cdr3_aa: CASSQASGDYTDTQYF
d_call: TRBD1; v_call: TRBV2; clone_size: NA; j_call: TRBJ2-7; cdr3_nt: TGTGCCAGCAGGGAACAGGGGAACTCCTACGAGCAGTACTTC; cdr3_aa: CASREQGNSYEQYF
d_call: NA; v_call: TRBV11-2; clone_size: NA; j_call: TRBJ1-1; cdr3_nt: TGTGCCAGCAGCGTCCGTCTAGGGGCGCGGGGCACTGAAGCTTTCTTT; cdr3_aa: CASSVRLGARGTEAFF
d_call: NA; v_call: TRBV4-1; clone_size: NA; j_call: TRBJ1-4; cdr3_nt: TGCGCCAGCAGCCAAGTAGCAGAAAATGAAAAACTGTTTTTT; cdr3_aa: CASSQVAENEKLFF
d_call: TRBD2; v_call: TRBV2; clone_size: NA; j_call: TRBJ2-5; cdr3_nt: TGTGCCAGCAGGGGACTAGCGGGGGCGCAAGAGACCCAGTACTTC; cdr3_aa: CASRGLAGAQETQYF
d_call: NA; v_call: TRBV25-1; clone_size: NA; j_call: TRBJ2-7; cdr3_nt: TGTGCCAGCAGCCCAGGGAAAGTTGCCTACGAGCAGTACTTC; cdr3_aa: CASSPGKVAYEQYF
d_call: NA; v_call: TRBV2; clone_size: NA; j_call: TRBJ1-3; cdr3_nt: TGTGCCAGCAGTGAAGGACTCTCTGGAAACACCATATATTTT; cdr3_aa: CASSEGLSGNTIYF
d_call: NA; v_call: TRBV10-1; clone_size: NA; j_call: TRBJ2-3; cdr3_nt: TGCGCCAGCAGTGACATTACGACTACCCCGCAGTATTTT; cdr3_aa: CASSDITTTPQYF
d_call: NA; v_call: TRBV28; clone_size: NA; j_call: TRBJ1-2; cdr3_nt: TGTGCCAGCAGTTCGGAACAGAACTATGGCTACACCTTC; cdr3_aa: CASSSEQNYGYTF
d_call: NA; v_call: TRBV5-8; clone_size: NA; j_call: TRBJ1-1; cdr3_nt: TGTGCCAGCAGCTCCGGACACTCCGTGAACACTGAAGCTTTCTTT; cdr3_aa: CASSSGHSVNTEAFF
d_call: TRBD2; v_call: TRBV7-9; clone_size: NA; j_call: TRBJ2-5; cdr3_nt: TGTGCCAGCAGCCCCGGGGGGTCCGCAGCAGAGACCCAGTACTTC; cdr3_aa: CASSPGGSAAETQYF
d_call: NA; v_call: TRBV3-1/TRBV3-2; clone_size: once; j_call: TRBJ2-7; cdr3_nt: TGTGCCAGCAGCCAAGCGGGCAGGGCTTACGAGCAGTACTTC; cdr3_aa: CASSQAGRAYEQYF
d_call: NA; v_call: TRBV7-2; clone_size: NA; j_call: TRBJ1-1; cdr3_nt: TGTGCCAGCAGCCCGTTTCCGGGACAATTGAACACTGAAGCTTTCTTT; cdr3_aa: CASSPFPGQLNTEAFF
d_call: NA; v_call: TRBV2; clone_size: NA; j_call: TRBJ1-2; cdr3_nt: TGTGCCAGCAGTGAAACGGTCTATGATGGCTACACCTTC; cdr3_aa: CASSETVYDGYTF
d_call: NA; v_call: TRBV19; clone_size: NA; j_call: TRBJ1-6; cdr3_nt: TGTGCCAGTAGTGCACAGGGTCCCTATAATTCACCCCTCCACTTT; cdr3_aa: CASSAQGPYNSPLHF
d_call: NA; v_call: TRBV27; clone_size: NA; j_call: TRBJ1-2; cdr3_nt: TGTGCCAGCAGTTTATCGAGGACAGTACCTAACTATGGCTACACCTTC; cdr3_aa: CASSLSRTVPNYGYTF
d_call: TRBD1; v_call: TRBV3-1/TRBV3-2; clone_size: once; j_call: TRBJ1-1; cdr3_nt: TGTGCCAGCAGCCAATACAGACAGGGGGTCGCTGAAGCTTTCTTT; cdr3_aa: CASSQYRQGVAEAFF
d_call: TRBD2; v_call: TRBV4-2; clone_size: NA; j_call: TRBJ2-7; cdr3_nt: TGTGCCAGCAGCCAAGCAGCGGGGGCTAACGTGCAGTACTTC; cdr3_aa: CASSQAAGANVQYF
d_call: TRBD1; v_call: TRBV14; clone_size: NA; j_call: TRBJ2-7; cdr3_nt: TGTGCCAGCAGCCCCGGGACAGTTACCTACGAGCAGTACTTC; cdr3_aa: CASSPGTVTYEQYF
d_call: NA; v_call: TRBV10-2; clone_size: NA; j_call: TRBJ1-2; cdr3_nt: TGCGCCAGCAGTGGGCAGGTGACTAACTATGGCTACACCTTC; cdr3_aa: CASSGQVTNYGYTF
d_call: TRBD1; v_call: TRBV3-1/TRBV3-2; clone_size: NA; j_call: TRBJ1-5; cdr3_nt: TGTGCCAGCAGCCAGTTTTCTGGGGCAGGGGGGCCGCATGCCAATGATCAGCCCCAGCATTTT; cdr3_aa: CASSQFSGAGGPHANDQPQHF
d_call: NA; v_call: TRBV5-6; clone_size: once; j_call: TRBJ1-2; cdr3_nt: TGTGCCAGCAGCCTTTCCCGGGACTATGGCTACACCTTC; cdr3_aa: CASSLSRDYGYTF
d_call: TRBD1; v_call: TRBV4-2; clone_size: NA; j_call: TRBJ1-2; cdr3_nt: TGTGCCAGCAGCCCCCCCCCGGGACAGGGGTTAAGTGGCTACACCTTC; cdr3_aa: CASSPPPGQGLSGYTF
d_call: NA; v_call: TRBV27; clone_size: NA; j_call: TRBJ2-7; cdr3_nt: TGTGCCAGCAGTTTAGTTCTCGCGGGATCCTACGAGCAGTACTTC; cdr3_aa: CASSLVLAGSYEQYF
d_call: TRBD1; v_call: TRBV10-3; clone_size: once; j_call: TRBJ1-6; cdr3_nt: TGTGCCATCAGTGAAGACAGGGGCGCCATCTCACCCCTCCACTTT; cdr3_aa: CAISEDRGAISPLHF
d_call: NA; v_call: TRBV7-2; clone_size: NA; j_call: TRBJ1-1; cdr3_nt: TGTGCCAGCAGCTTAATGGGACAAGAGAACACTGAAGCTTTCTTT; cdr3_aa: CASSLMGQENTEAFF
d_call: NA; v_call: TRBV6-1; clone_size: NA; j_call: TRBJ1-3; cdr3_nt: TGTGCCAGCAGTGAGCTACAGGGTTCTGGAAACACCATATATTTT; cdr3_aa: CASSELQGSGNTIYF
d_call: NA; v_call: TRBV9; clone_size: few; j_call: TRBJ1-1; cdr3_nt: TGTGCCAGCAGCGTAGGGTTTAGTGACACTGAAGCTTTCTTT; cdr3_aa: CASSVGFSDTEAFF
d_call: NA; v_call: TRBV5-6; clone_size: NA; j_call: TRBJ1-2; cdr3_nt: TGTGCCAGCAGCTTGGGACGGGACTTAGACTACACCTTC; cdr3_aa: CASSLGRDLDYTF
d_call: TRBD2; v_call: TRBV7-2; clone_size: NA; j_call: TRBJ2-5; cdr3_nt: TGTGCCAGCACCCCCACGGGACTAGGTTTCGAGACCCAGTACTTC; cdr3_aa: CASTPTGLGFETQYF
d_call: TRBD1; v_call: TRBV6-5; clone_size: NA; j_call: TRBJ1-1; cdr3_nt: TGTGCCAGCAGTTCGGGACAGGGGGCGCGAGCTTTCTTT; cdr3_aa: CASSSGQGARAFF
d_call: NA; v_call: TRBV7-2; clone_size: NA; j_call: TRBJ2-2; cdr3_nt: TGTGCCAGCAGCCCAACAGGCGGTTTGGCCGGGGAGCTGTTTTTT; cdr3_aa: CASSPTGGLAGELFF
d_call: NA; v_call: TRBV11-2; clone_size: NA; j_call: TRBJ2-3; cdr3_nt: TGTGCCAGCAGCCCCTACCGATACGGGACAGATACGCAGTATTTT; cdr3_aa: CASSPYRYGTDTQYF
d_call: NA; v_call: TRBV10-3; clone_size: few; j_call: TRBJ2-4; cdr3_nt: TGTGCCATCAGTCGCGACAGGGAGGACATTCAGTACTTC; cdr3_aa: CAISRDREDIQYF
d_call: TRBD2; v_call: TRBV9; clone_size: once; j_call: TRBJ2-3; cdr3_nt: TGTGCCAGCAGCCCCTTTAGCGGGGGGGGCGGAGATACGCAGTATTTT; cdr3_aa: CASSPFSGGGGDTQYF
d_call: TRBD1; v_call: TRBV6-5; clone_size: once; j_call: TRBJ2-7; cdr3_nt: TGTGCCAGCAGTTATTCGGGACAGGCAACTAACTACGAGCAGTACTTC; cdr3_aa: CASSYSGQATNYEQYF
d_call: NA; v_call: TRBV10-3; clone_size: few; j_call: TRBJ2-7; cdr3_nt: TGTGCCATCAGTGAGTTACAGGGAACCGACGAGCAGTACTTC; cdr3_aa: CAISELQGTDEQYF
d_call: TRBD1; v_call: TRBV5-4; clone_size: NA; j_call: TRBJ1-1; cdr3_nt: TGTGCCAGCAGCCTAGACAGGGGAAAGAACACTGAAGCTTTCTTT; cdr3_aa: CASSLDRGKNTEAFF
d_call: NA; v_call: TRBV6-5; clone_size: NA; j_call: TRBJ1-4; cdr3_nt: TGTGCCAGCAGTTACTCGGGCGGGGGGTATGAAAAACTGTTTTTT; cdr3_aa: CASSYSGGGYEKLFF
d_call: TRBD1; v_call: TRBV7-2; clone_size: NA; j_call: TRBJ1-5; cdr3_nt: TGTGCCAGCAGCTTACTAGGGACAGGGTTCAATCAGCCCCAGCATTTT; cdr3_aa: CASSLLGTGFNQPQHF
d_call: NA; v_call: TRBV19; clone_size: NA; j_call: TRBJ2-3; cdr3_nt: TGTGCCAGTAGTATATTCGGACAGACCTTTAGCACAGATACGCAGTATTTT; cdr3_aa: CASSIFGQTFSTDTQYF
d_call: TRBD1; v_call: TRBV4-2; clone_size: NA; j_call: TRBJ1-2; cdr3_nt: TGTGCCAGCAGCCAAGATTGGACAGGAGCCTATGGCTACACCTTC; cdr3_aa: CASSQDWTGAYGYTF
d_call: TRBD1; v_call: TRBV3-1/TRBV3-2; clone_size: NA; j_call: TRBJ1-1; cdr3_nt: TGTGCCAGCAGCCGGGGGACAGGCGGGTTGAACACTGAAGCTTTCTTT; cdr3_aa: CASSRGTGGLNTEAFF
d_call: NA; v_call: TRBV5-1; clone_size: NA; j_call: TRBJ2-5; cdr3_nt: TGCGCCAGCAAGAAACGGACAGACCAAGAGACCCAGTACTTC; cdr3_aa: CASKKRTDQETQYF
d_call: NA; v_call: TRBV2; clone_size: NA; j_call: TRBJ1-3; cdr3_nt: TGTGCCAGCAGCCTACAACAGGGTTCGGTAAACACCATATATTTT; cdr3_aa: CASSLQQGSVNTIYF
d_call: TRBD1; v_call: TRBV3-1/TRBV3-2; clone_size: NA; j_call: TRBJ1-6; cdr3_nt: TGTGCCAGCAGCCCTAGACAGGGCAAAGGTTCACCCCTCCACTTT; cdr3_aa: CASSPRQGKGSPLHF
d_call: TRBD1; v_call: TRBV29-1; clone_size: NA; j_call: TRBJ2-7; cdr3_nt: TGCAGCGTTGACGCAACAGGGGACTACGAGCAGTACTTC; cdr3_aa: CSVDATGDYEQYF
d_call: TRBD1; v_call: TRBV5-4; clone_size: NA; j_call: TRBJ1-2; cdr3_nt: TGTGCCAGCAGCTCCGGACAGGTGGGATACTATGGCTACACCTTC; cdr3_aa: CASSSGQVGYYGYTF
d_call: TRBD1; v_call: TRBV27; clone_size: NA; j_call: TRBJ1-2; cdr3_nt: TGTGCCAGCAGTCCCGGGACAGTCTATGGCTACACCTTC; cdr3_aa: CASSPGTVYGYTF